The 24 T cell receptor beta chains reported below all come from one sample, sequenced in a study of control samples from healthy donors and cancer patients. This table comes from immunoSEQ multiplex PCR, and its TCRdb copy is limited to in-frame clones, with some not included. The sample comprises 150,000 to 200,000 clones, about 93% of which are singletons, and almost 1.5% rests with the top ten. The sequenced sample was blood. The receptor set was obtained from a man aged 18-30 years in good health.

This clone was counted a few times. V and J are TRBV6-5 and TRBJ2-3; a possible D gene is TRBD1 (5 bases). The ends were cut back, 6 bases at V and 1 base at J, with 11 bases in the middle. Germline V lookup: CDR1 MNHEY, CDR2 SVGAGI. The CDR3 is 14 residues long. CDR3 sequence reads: CASRVEGGTDTQYF. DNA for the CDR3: TGTGCCAGCAGGGTCGAAGGGGGCACAGATACGCAGTATTTT.

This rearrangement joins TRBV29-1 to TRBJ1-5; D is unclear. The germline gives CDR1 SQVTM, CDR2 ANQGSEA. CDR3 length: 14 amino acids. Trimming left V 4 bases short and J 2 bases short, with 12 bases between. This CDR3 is CSVGGLERNQPQHF. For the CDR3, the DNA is TGCAGCGTTGGAGGTTTAGAACGCAATCAGCCCCAGCATTTT.

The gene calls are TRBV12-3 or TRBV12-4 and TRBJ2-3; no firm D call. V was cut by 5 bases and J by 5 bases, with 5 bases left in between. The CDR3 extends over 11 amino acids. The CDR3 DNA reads TGTGCCAGCAGTAAGAGAGATACGCAGTATTTT. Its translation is CASSKRDTQYF.

As DNA, the CDR3 is TGTGCCAGCAGGACCGGGACAATTGGCAATCAGCCCCAGCATTTT. Translated: CASRTGTIGNQPQHF. The chain recombines TRBV6-7 with TRBJ1-5; possible D gene TRBD1, 6 bases. TRBV6-7 is recorded as an ORF, its role being uncertain. The germline V and J ends were trimmed by 6 bases and 2 bases, with 14 bases remaining between them. The CDR3 is made up of 15 amino acids.

The chain's CDR3 is CASSETGQPQHF. CDR3 sequence (DNA): TGTGCCAGCAGTGAAACGGGACAGCCCCAGCATTTT. The chain carries TRBV25-1 and TRBJ1-5; no firm D call. The germline gives CDR1 MGHDK, CDR2 SYGVNS. The CDR3 is 12 amino acids. V gave up 2 bases and J gave up 7 bases, with 6 bases separating them.

The CDR3 protein is CASSGGVGYTF. The CDR3 DNA reads as TGTGCCAGCAGTGGAGGGGTGGGCTACACCTTC. The gene calls are TRBV25-1 and TRBJ1-2; a weak D match, TRBD1 (5 bases). The germline V and J ends were trimmed by 4 bases and 8 bases, with 8 bases remaining between them. The CDR3 contains 11 residues. CDR1 and CDR2 from the germline V gene are MGHDK and SYGVNS.

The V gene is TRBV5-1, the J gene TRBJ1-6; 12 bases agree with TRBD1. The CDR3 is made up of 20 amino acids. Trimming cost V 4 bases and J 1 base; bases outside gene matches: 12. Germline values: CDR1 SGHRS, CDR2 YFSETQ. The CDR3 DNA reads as TGCGCCAGCAGCATGCAACCCGGGACAGGGGGCCGGTCCTATAATTCACCCCTCCACTTT. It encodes CASSMQPGTGGRSYNSPLHF.

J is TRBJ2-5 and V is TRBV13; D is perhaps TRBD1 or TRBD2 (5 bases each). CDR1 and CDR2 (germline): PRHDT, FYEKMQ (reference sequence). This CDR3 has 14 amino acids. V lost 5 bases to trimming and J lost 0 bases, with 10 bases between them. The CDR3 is CASSPGTYQETQYF. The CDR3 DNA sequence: TGTGCCAGCAGCCCAGGGACGTACCAAGAGACCCAGTACTTC.

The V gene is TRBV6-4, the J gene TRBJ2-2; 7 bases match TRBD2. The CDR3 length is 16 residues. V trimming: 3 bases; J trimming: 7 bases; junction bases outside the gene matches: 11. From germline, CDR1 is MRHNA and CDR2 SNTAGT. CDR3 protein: CASSEQGTTYVGELFF. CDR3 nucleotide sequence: TGTGCCAGCAGTGAGCAAGGGACTACCTATGTCGGGGAGCTGTTTTTT.

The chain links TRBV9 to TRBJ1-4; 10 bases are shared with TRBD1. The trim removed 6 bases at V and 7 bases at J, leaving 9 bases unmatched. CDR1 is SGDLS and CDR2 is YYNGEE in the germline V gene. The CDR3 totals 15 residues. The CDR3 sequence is CASTLGQGIGEKLFF. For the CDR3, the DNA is TGTGCCAGCACCCTGGGACAGGGGATAGGTGAAAAACTGTTTTTT.

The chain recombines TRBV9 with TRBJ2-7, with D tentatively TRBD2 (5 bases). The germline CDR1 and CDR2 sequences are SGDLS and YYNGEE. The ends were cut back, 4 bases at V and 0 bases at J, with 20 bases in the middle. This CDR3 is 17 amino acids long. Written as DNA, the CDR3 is TGTGCCAGCAGCCCAGATTCCGGGCGGGTTGGCTCCTACGAGCAGTACTTC. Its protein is CASSPDSGRVGSYEQYF.

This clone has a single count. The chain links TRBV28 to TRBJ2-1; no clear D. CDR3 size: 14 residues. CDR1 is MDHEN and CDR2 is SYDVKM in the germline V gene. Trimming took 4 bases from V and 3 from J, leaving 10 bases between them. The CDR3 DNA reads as TGTGCCAGCAGTTCGCCGGCTATCTACAATGAGCAGTTCTTC. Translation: CASSSPAIYNEQFF.

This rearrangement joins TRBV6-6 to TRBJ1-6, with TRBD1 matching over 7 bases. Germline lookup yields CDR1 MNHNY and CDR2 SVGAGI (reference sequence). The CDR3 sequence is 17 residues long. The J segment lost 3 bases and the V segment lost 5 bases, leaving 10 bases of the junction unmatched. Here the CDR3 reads CASSLRTGQVYNSPLHF. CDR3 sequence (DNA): TGTGCCAGCAGTCTCCGAACCGGACAGGTCTATAATTCACCCCTCCACTTT.

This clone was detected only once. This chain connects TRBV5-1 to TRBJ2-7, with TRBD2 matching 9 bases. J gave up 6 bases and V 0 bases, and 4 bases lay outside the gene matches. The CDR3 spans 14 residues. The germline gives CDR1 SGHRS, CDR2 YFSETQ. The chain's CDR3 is CASSLDPLAGEQYF. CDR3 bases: TGCGCCAGCAGCTTGGACCCACTAGCGGGCGAGCAGTACTTC.

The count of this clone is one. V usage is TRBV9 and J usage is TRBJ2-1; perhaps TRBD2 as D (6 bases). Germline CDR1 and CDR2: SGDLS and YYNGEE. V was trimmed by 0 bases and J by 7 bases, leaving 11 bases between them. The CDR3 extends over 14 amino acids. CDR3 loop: CASSVEPGGNEQFF. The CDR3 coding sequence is TGTGCCAGCAGCGTAGAGCCTGGAGGGAATGAGCAGTTCTTC.

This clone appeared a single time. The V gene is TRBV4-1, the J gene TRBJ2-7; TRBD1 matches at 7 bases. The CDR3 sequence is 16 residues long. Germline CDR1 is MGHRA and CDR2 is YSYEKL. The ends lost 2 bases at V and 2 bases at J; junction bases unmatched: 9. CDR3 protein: CASSQSTGSLTYEQYF. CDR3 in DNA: TGCGCCAGCAGCCAATCGACAGGGTCCCTTACCTACGAGCAGTACTTC.

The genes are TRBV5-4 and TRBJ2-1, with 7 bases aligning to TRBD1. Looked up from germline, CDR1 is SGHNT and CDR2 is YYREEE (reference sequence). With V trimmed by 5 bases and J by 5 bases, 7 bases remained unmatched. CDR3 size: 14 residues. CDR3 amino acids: CASSLRDSDNEQFF. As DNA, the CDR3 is TGTGCCAGCAGTCTCCGGGACAGTGACAATGAGCAGTTCTTC.

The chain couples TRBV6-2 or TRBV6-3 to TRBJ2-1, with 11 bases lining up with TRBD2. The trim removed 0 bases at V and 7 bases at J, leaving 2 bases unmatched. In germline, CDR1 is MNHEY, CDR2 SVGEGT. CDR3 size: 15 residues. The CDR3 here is CASSYSSGGGNEQFF. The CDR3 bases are TGTGCCAGCAGTTACTCTAGCGGGGGGGGGAATGAGCAGTTCTTC.

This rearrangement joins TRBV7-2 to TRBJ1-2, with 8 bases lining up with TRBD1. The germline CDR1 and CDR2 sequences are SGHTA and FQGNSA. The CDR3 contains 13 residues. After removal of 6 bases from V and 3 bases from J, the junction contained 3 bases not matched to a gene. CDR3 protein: CASRGQEHYGYTF. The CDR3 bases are TGTGCCAGCAGGGGACAGGAGCACTATGGCTACACCTTC. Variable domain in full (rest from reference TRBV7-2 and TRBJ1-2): GAGVSQSPSNKVTEKGKDVELRCDPISGHTALYWYRQSLGQGLEFLIYFQGNSAPDKSGLPSDRFSAERTGGSVSTLTIQRTQQEDSAVYLCASRGQEHYGYTFGSGTRLTVV.

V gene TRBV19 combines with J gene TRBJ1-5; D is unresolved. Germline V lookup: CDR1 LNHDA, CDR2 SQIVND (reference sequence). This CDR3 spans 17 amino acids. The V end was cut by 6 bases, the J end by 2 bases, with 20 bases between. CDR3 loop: CASRLLSSKAGNQPQHF. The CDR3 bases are TGTGCCAGTAGGTTGCTCAGTTCTAAAGCAGGCAATCAGCCCCAGCATTTT.

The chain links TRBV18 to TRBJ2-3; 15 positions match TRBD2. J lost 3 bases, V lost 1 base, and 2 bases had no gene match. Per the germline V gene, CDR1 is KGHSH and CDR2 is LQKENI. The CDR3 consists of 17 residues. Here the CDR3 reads CASSPRTSGGVTDTQYF. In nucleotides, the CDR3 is TGTGCCAGCTCACCACGGACTAGCGGGGGGGTAACAGATACGCAGTATTTT.

Written as DNA, the CDR3 is TGTGCCAGCAGCTTAGCGGGCAGGTACACAGATACGCAGTATTTT. Translated: CASSLAGRYTDTQYF. The J gene is TRBJ2-3, the V gene TRBV7-2; no clear D gene. Trimming shortened V by 0 bases and J by 2 bases, and 9 bases separated the two germline ends. CDR3 length: 15 amino acids. Germline V gene sequence: CDR1 SGHTA, CDR2 FQGNSA.

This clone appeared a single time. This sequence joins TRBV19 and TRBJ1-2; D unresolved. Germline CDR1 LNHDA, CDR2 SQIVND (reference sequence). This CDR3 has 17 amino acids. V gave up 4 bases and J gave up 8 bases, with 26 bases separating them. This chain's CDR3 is CASSTLTFRTGLVGYTF. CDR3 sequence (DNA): TGTGCCAGTAGTACGCTAACCTTCCGGACCGGCTTAGTGGGCTACACCTTC.

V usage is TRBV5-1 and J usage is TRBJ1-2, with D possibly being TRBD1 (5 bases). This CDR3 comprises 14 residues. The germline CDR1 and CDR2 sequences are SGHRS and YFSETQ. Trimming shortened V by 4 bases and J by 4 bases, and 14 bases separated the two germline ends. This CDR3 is CASSPRDGPYGYTF. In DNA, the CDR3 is TGCGCCAGCAGCCCAAGGGACGGGCCCTATGGCTACACCTTC. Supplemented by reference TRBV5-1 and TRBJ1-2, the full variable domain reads KAGVTQTPRYLIKTRGQQVTLSCSPISGHRSVSWYQQTPGQGLQFLFEYFSETQRNKGNFPGRFSGRQFSNSRSEMNVSTLELGDSALYLCASSPRDGPYGYTFGSGTRLTVV.